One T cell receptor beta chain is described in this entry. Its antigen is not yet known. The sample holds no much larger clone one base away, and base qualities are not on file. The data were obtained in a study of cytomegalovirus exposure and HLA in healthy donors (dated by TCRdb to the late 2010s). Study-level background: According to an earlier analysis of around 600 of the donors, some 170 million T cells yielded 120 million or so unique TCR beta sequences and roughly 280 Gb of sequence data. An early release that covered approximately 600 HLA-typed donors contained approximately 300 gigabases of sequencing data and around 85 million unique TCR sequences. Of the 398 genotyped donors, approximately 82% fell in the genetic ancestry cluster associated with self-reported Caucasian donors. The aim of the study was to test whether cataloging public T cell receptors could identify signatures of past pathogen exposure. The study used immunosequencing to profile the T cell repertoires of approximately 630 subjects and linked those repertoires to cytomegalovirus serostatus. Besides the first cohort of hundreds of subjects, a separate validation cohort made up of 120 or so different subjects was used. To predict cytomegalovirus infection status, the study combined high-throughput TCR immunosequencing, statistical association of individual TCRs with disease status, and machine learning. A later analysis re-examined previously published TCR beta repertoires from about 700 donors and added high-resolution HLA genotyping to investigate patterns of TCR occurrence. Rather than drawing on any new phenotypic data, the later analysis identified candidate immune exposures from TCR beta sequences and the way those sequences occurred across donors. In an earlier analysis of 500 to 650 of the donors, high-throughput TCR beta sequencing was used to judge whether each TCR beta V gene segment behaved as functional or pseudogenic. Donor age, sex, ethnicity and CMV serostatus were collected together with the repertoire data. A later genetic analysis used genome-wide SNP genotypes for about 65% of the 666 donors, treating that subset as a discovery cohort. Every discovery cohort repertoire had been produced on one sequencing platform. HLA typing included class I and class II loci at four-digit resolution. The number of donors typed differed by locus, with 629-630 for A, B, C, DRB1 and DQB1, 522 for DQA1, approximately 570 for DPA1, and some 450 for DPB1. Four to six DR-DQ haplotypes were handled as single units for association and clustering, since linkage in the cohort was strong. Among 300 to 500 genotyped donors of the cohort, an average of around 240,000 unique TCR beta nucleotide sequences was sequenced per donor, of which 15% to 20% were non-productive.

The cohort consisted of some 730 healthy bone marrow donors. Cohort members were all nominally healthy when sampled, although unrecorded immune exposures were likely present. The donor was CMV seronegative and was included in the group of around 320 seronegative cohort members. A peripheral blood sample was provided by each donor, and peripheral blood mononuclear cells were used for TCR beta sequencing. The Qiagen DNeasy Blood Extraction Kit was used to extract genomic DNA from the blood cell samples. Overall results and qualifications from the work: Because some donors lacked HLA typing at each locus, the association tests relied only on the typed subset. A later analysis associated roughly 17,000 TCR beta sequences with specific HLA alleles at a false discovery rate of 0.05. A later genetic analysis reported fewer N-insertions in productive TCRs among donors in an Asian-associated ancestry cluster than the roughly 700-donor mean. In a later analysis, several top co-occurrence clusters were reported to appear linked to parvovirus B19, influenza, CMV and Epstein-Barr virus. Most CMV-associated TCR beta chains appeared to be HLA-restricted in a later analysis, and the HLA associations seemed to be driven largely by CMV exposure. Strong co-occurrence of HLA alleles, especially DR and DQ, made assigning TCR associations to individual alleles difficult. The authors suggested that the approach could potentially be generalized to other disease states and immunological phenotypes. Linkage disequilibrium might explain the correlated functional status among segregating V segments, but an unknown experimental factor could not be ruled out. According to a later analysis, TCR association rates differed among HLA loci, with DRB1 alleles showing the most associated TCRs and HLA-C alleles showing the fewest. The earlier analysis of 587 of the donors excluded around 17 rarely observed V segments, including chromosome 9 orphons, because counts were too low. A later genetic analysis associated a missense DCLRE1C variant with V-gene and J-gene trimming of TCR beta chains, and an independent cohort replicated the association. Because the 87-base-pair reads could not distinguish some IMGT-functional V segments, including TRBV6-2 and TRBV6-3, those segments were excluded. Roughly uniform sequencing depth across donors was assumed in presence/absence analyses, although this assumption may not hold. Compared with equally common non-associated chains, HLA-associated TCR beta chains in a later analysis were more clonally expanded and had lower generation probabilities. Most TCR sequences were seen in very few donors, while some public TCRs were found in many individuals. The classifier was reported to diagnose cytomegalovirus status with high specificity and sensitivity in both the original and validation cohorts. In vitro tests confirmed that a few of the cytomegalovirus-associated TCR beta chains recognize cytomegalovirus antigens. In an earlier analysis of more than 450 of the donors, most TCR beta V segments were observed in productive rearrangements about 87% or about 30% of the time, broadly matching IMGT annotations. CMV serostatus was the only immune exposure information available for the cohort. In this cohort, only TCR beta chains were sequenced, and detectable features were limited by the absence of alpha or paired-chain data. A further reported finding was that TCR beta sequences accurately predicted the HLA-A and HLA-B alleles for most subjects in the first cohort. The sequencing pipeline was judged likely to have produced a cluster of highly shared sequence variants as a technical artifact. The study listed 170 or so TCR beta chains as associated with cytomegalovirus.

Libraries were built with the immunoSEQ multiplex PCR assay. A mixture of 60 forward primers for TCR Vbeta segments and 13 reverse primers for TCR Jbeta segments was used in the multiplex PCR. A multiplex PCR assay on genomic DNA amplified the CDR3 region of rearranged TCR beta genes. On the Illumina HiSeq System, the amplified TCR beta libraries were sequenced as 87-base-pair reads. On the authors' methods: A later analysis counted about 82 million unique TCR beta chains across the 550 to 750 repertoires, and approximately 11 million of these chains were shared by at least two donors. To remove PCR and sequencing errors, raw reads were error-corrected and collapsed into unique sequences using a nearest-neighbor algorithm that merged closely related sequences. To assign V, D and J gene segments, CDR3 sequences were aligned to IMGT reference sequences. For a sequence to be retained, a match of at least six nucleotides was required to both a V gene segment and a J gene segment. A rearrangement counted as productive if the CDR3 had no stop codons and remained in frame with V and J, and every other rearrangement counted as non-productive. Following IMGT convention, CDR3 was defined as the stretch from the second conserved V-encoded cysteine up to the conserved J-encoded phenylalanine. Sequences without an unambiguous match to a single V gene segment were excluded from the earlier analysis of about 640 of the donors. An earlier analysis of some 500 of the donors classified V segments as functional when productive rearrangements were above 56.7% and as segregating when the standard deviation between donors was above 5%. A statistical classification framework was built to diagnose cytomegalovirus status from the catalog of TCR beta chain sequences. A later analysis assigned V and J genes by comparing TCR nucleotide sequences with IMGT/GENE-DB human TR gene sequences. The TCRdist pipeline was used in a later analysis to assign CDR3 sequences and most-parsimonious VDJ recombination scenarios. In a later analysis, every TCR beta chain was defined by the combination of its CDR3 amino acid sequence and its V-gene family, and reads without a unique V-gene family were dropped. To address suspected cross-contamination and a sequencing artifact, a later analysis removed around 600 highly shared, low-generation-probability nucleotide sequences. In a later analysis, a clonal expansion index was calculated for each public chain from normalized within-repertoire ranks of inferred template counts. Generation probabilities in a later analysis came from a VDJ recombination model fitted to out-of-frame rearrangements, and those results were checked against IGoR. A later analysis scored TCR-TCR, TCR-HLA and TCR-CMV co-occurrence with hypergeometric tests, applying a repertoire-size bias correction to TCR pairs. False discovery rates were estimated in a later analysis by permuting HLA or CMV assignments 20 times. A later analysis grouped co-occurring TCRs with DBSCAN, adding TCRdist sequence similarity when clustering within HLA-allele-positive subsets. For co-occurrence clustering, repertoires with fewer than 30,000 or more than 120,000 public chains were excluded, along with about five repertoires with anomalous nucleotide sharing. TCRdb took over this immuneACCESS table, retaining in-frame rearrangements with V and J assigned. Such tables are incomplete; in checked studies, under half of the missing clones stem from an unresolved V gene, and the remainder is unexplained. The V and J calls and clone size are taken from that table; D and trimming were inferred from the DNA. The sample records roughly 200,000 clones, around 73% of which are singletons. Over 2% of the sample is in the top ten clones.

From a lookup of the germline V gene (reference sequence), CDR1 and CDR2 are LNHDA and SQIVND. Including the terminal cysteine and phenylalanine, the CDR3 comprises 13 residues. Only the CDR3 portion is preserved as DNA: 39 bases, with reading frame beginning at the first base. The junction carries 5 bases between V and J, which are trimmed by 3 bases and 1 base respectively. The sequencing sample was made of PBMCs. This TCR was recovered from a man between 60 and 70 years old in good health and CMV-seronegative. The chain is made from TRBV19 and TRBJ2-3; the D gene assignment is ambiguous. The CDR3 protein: CASSIQGTDTQYF. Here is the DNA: TGTGCCAGTAGTATCCAGGGCACAGATACGCAGTATTTT.